The clone carrying this T cell receptor beta chain was counted once. Sample treatment: about 20 received Ad26.COV2.S at low or high dose, single or two shots; about 5 received placebo; per-sample allocation not given. Vaccine and placebo recipients were sampled on day 63 after the first injection. The sample originates from a study of Ad26.COV2.S vaccination and SARS-CoV-2 variants. Sequenced by immunoSEQ multiplex PCR; TCRdb stores in-frame clones only, minus some. The sample records 430,000 or so clones, about nine tenths being singletons. The V gene lost 0 bases and the J gene lost 1 base, with 12 bases spanning the gap. CDR3 size: 16 residues. From germline, CDR1 is SGDLS and CDR2 YYNGEE.

The chain is built from TRBV9 and TRBJ2-3, with D unclear. Here the sequenced sample was peripheral blood, taken in a trial of Ad26.COV2.S vaccine versus placebo. The clonotype was recovered from a person between 18 and 59 years old who received the Ad26.COV2.S COVID-19 vaccine or a placebo. The CDR3 region is CASSVEGLARTDTQYF. In nucleotides, the CDR3 is TGTGCCAGCAGCGTAGAGGGATTAGCTCGCACAGATACGCAGTATTTT. Combining the CDR3 with reference TRBV9 and TRBJ2-3 gives the whole variable domain DSGVTQTPKHLITATGQRVTLRCSPRSGDLSVYWYQQSLDQGLQFLIQYYNGEERAKGNILERFSAQQFPDLHSELNLSSLELGDSALYFCASSVEGLARTDTQYFGPGTRLTVL.